This TCR beta chain was identified in a study of OX40 agonist ivuxolimab in advanced cancers. This table comes from immunoSEQ multiplex PCR, and its TCRdb copy is limited to in-frame clones, with some not included. The sample shows 80,000 to 85,000 clones, about 80% of them seen only once. Points on this clone: Its target is not known.

Study-level findings and limits: At 0.1 to 3.0 mg/kg, CD4+ and CD8+ blood T cells expanded clonally by week 6.

This CDR3 region has 13 residues. Trimming took 7 bases from V and 5 from J; bases not matched to a gene: 7. Germline V lookup: CDR1 WNHNN, CDR2 SYGVQD (reference sequence). This TCR derives from an adult with an advanced solid tumor such as melanoma, head and neck, liver or kidney cancer. The chain links TRBV10-1 to TRBJ1-1; 7 nucleotides line up with TRBD1. The source material was CD4+ or CD8+ T cells sorted from blood, sampled in a trial of the OX40 agonist ivuxolimab. The CDR3 protein is CASITGVDTEAFF. CDR3 nucleotide sequence: TGCGCCAGCATTACAGGGGTGGATACTGAAGCTTTCTTT.